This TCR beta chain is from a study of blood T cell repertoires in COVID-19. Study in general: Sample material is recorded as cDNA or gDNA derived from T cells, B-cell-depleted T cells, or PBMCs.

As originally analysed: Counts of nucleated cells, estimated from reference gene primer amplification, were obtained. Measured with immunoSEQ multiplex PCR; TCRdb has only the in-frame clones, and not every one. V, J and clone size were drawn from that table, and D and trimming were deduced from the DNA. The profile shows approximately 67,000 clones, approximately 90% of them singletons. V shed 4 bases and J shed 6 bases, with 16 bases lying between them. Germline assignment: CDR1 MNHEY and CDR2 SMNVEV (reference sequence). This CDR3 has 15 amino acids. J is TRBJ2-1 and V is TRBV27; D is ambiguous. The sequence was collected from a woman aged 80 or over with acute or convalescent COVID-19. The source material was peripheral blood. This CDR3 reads CASSSPLRSFNEQFF. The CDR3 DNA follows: TGTGCCAGCAGTTCCCCGCTGCGGAGCTTCAATGAGCAGTTCTTC.